This TCR beta chain is drawn from a study of sequential checkpoint blockade in melanoma. Study background: Each arm's sequence ended with maintenance nivolumab.

Clones were read by immunoSEQ multiplex PCR, and TCRdb kept only the in-frame ones, dropping some. The data hold about 27,000 clones, with roughly 80% observed a single time. From germline, CDR1 is SNHLY and CDR2 FYNNEI. The V end lost 8 bases, the J end lost 5 bases, and 15 bases lay between the germline ends. This CDR3 contains 13 residues. Treatment denoted: randomized to nivolumab then ipilimumab (arm A) or the reverse (arm B). Patients had received no earlier DNA-damaging chemotherapy. This clonotype was sampled from a human donor with melanoma. The J gene is TRBJ1-1, the V gene TRBV2; no reliable D call. Material: CD8+ T cells sorted from blood (inferred from file names), obtained from a patient given nivolumab and ipilimumab in sequence. Written as DNA, the CDR3 is TGTGCCAGCTCCGGGGTAATAAGGACTGAAGCTTTCTTT. Protein product: CASSGVIRTEAFF.